The 18 T cell receptor beta chains presented below share a single source sample, sequenced in a study of cytomegalovirus exposure and HLA in healthy donors. Libraries were prepared by immunoSEQ multiplex PCR; TCRdb keeps only in-frame clonotypes and omits some of them. The table records about 160,000 clones, approximately 86% of them present only once. The sample consisted of PBMCs. These receptors were taken from a woman under 30 in good health and CMV-seronegative.

This chain links TRBV27 with TRBJ2-7, with a tentative D call TRBD2 (6 bases). Trimming took 5 bases from V and 4 from J, leaving 15 bases between them. CDR1 is MNHEY, CDR2 SMNVEV, per germline (reference sequence). CDR3 size: 14 residues. The CDR3 is CASSPRVEGYEQYF. The CDR3 DNA reads as TGTGCCAGCAGTCCTCGGGTGGAGGGGTACGAGCAGTACTTC.

The rearrangement uses TRBV9 and TRBJ1-3, with no clear D. Looked up from germline, CDR1 is SGDLS and CDR2 is YYNGEE. This CDR3 is built from 16 residues. V lost 0 bases to trimming and J lost 3 bases, with 13 bases between them. CDR3 bases: TGTGCCAGCAGCGTAGCCCCGTTCGGGGTTGGAAACACCATATATTTT. This codes for CASSVAPFGVGNTIYF.

This clone showed up just once. The chain couples TRBV10-1 to TRBJ2-1, with D hard to call. The CDR3 totals 15 residues. CDR1 is WNHNN, CDR2 SYGVQD, per germline (reference sequence). Trimming stripped 3 bases from V and 4 bases from J, with 13 bases between. CDR3 in amino acids: CASSEARTVYNEQFF. CDR3 coding DNA: TGCGCCAGCAGTGAAGCGCGTACGGTGTACAATGAGCAGTTCTTC.

CDR3 nucleotides: TGTGCCAGCCTTAAGACACACCTCATGAACACTGAAGCTTTCTTT. It yields the protein CASLKTHLMNTEAFF. V gene TRBV27 combines with J gene TRBJ1-1; D is ambiguous. The CDR3 has 15 amino acids. Germline V CDR1 and CDR2: MNHEY, SMNVEV (reference sequence). V lost 8 bases and J 0 bases, leaving 16 bases between the germline ends.

The rearrangement joins TRBV6-1 to TRBJ1-1; TRBD1 is a possible D gene (6 bases). The CDR3 sequence is 13 residues long. In germline, CDR1 is MNHNS, CDR2 SASEGT. The V end lost 2 bases, the J end lost 10 bases, and 14 bases lay between the germline ends. The CDR3 loop is CASSESGGPGAFF. CDR3 DNA sequence: TGTGCCAGCAGTGAATCGGGGGGGCCCGGAGCTTTCTTT.

CDR3 amino acids: CASRVLGGSSYEQYF. The CDR3, as DNA: TGCGCCAGCAGGGTCCTGGGGGGGAGCTCCTACGAGCAGTACTTC. The chain carries TRBV5-1 and TRBJ2-7; 7 nucleotides match TRBD2. Germline CDR1 SGHRS, CDR2 YFSETQ. CDR3 length: 15 amino acids. The V and J ends lost 5 bases and 0 bases, in that order; junction bases with no gene match: 8.

This chain joins TRBV29-1 and TRBJ2-5, with 10 positions matching TRBD2. Germline CDR1 and CDR2: SQVTM and ANQGSEA. This CDR3 has 15 amino acids. After removal of 7 bases from V and 5 bases from J, the junction contained 13 bases not matched to a gene. The CDR3 sequence is CSATPSGSGAETQYF. The CDR3 DNA sequence: TGCAGCGCTACCCCTAGCGGGAGCGGGGCGGAGACCCAGTACTTC.

V usage is TRBV5-1 and J usage is TRBJ2-1; 7 nucleotides line up with TRBD1. The junction had 4 bases not matched to a gene; V was cut back by 3 bases and J by 1 base. Germline-derived CDR1 and CDR2 are SGHRS and YFSETQ. The CDR3 length is 15 residues. CDR3 loop: CASSWGRGSYNEQFF. CDR3 nucleotides: TGCGCCAGCAGCTGGGGCAGGGGGTCCTACAATGAGCAGTTCTTC.

The chain joins TRBV7-2 to TRBJ2-5, with 8 nucleotides matching TRBD2. The CDR3 spans 14 residues. The germline V gene has CDR1 SGHTA and CDR2 FQGNSA. J lost 5 bases, V lost 4 bases, and 6 bases had no gene match. The CDR3 coding sequence is TGTGCCAGCAGCTCCCGGGGGGGGTGGGAGACCCAGTACTTC. Protein: CASSSRGGWETQYF. The full variable domain, its missing parts supplied by reference TRBV7-2 and TRBJ2-5, is GAGVSQSPSNKVTEKGKDVELRCDPISGHTALYWYRQSLGQGLEFLIYFQGNSAPDKSGLPSDRFSAERTGGSVSTLTIQRTQQEDSAVYLCASSSRGGWETQYFGPGTRLLVL.

The chain has TRBV28 and TRBJ1-5; 9 nucleotides line up with TRBD1. V was clipped by 3 bases and J by 7 bases; unmatched bases: 10. In germline, CDR1 is MDHEN, CDR2 SYDVKM. The CDR3 sequence is 16 residues long. For the CDR3, the DNA is TGTGCCAGCAGTTTCCGGGGACAGGGTATCCGACAGCCCCAGCATTTT. Amino acids: CASSFRGQGIRQPQHF.

The V call is TRBV21-1, the J call TRBJ1-2; the tabulated D call, TRBD1, remains unverified against the DNA. TRBV21-1 is annotated as a pseudogene. CDR3 size: 17 residues. CDR3 sequence reads: CASSNWPRTGRNYGYTF. The CDR3 bases are TGTGCCAGCAGCAATTGGCCCAGGACAGGGAGGAACTATGGCTACACCTTC.

The chain has TRBV28 and TRBJ1-5; D is ambiguous. The V gene lost 11 bases and the J gene lost 2 bases, with 16 bases spanning the gap. CDR1 is MDHEN, CDR2 SYDVKM, per germline. This CDR3 is built from 14 residues. CDR3 amino acids: CACERAIGNQPQHF. CDR3 bases: TGTGCCTGCGAGAGGGCAATAGGCAATCAGCCCCAGCATTTT. The variable domain in full, completed from reference TRBV28 and TRBJ1-5, reads DVKVTQSSRYLVKRTGEKVFLECVQDMDHENMFWYRQDPGLGLRLIYFSYDVKMKEKGDIPEGYSVSREKKERFSLILESASTNQTSMYLCACERAIGNQPQHFGDGTRLSIL.

The chain employs TRBV6-4 and TRBJ2-1; a possible D gene is TRBD2 (7 bases). V lost 8 bases and J lost 6, with 17 bases in between. CDR1 MRHNA and CDR2 SNTAGT come from the germline V gene. This CDR3 has 14 amino acids. The CDR3 protein is CASHESGEGNEQFF. The DNA for the CDR3 is TGTGCCAGCCATGAATCAGGGGAGGGCAATGAGCAGTTCTTC.

The count of this clone is one. The CDR3 region is CASNTQGYTEAFF. CDR3 sequence (DNA): TGTGCCAGCAATACCCAGGGGTACACTGAAGCTTTCTTT. This chain uses TRBV5-4 with TRBJ1-1; maybe TRBD1 (6 bases). This CDR3 has 13 residues. Between the trimmed V and J ends, which lost 6 bases and 3 bases, there was a span of 12 bases. The germline gives CDR1 SGHNT, CDR2 YYREEE (reference sequence).

CDR3 sequence: CASSLWGGQMGNQPQHF. DNA for the CDR3: TGCGCCAGCAGCTTGTGGGGGGGTCAAATGGGCAATCAGCCCCAGCATTTT. The genes are TRBV5-1 and TRBJ1-5; possible D gene TRBD1, 5 bases. Looked up from germline, CDR1 is SGHRS and CDR2 is YFSETQ. CDR3 length: 17 residues. V was shortened by 1 base and J by 2 bases, with 16 bases between the two germline ends. The variable domain in full, with the rest retrieved from reference TRBV5-1 and TRBJ1-5, is KAGVTQTPRYLIKTRGQQVTLSCSPISGHRSVSWYQQTPGQGLQFLFEYFSETQRNKGNFPGRFSGRQFSNSRSEMNVSTLELGDSALYLCASSLWGGQMGNQPQHFGDGTRLSIL.

The chain is built from TRBV18 and TRBJ2-1; D is possibly TRBD2 (6 bases). Germline V gene data show CDR1 as KGHSH and CDR2 as LQKENI. The CDR3 covers 15 residues. V lost 6 bases, J lost 7 bases, and 19 bases lay in between. The DNA for the CDR3 is TGTGCCAGCTCCCCCTTCGGAGGGGTGGGGAATGAGCAGTTCTTC. Translation: CASSPFGGVGNEQFF.

The rearrangement links TRBV30 to TRBJ2-2; D might be TRBD2 (7 bases). V shed 6 bases and J shed 6 bases, with 20 bases lying between them. Germline lookup yields CDR1 GTSNPN and CDR2 SVGIG (reference sequence). CDR3 length equals 15 residues. The DNA of the CDR3 is TGTGCCTGCCCCATTGCGGGGGCCTCAGCCGGGGAGCTGTTTTTT. Its protein is CACPIAGASAGELFF.

This sequence joins TRBV10-1 and TRBJ1-1, with TRBD1 matching 8 bases. The V segment lost 6 bases and the J segment 1 base; nucleotides outside the gene matches: 4. The germline V gene encodes CDR1 WNHNN and CDR2 SYGVQD (reference sequence). The CDR3 sequence is 14 residues long. CDR3 in DNA: TGCGCCAGCAGCCCCGGGACAGGGAACACTGAAGCTTTCTTT. Its translation is CASSPGTGNTEAFF.